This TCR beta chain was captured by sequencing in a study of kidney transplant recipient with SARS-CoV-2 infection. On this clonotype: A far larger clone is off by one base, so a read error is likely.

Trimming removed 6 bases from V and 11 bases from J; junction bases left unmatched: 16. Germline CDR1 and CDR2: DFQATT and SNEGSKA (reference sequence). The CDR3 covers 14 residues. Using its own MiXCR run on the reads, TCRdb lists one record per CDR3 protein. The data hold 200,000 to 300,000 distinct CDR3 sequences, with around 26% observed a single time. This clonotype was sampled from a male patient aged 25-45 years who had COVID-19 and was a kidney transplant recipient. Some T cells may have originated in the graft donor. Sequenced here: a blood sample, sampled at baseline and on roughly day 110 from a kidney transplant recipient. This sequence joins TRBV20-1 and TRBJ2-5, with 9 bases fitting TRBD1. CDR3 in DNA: TGCAGTGCGGGGTGGTGGGACAGGGATTACGGGCAGTACTTC. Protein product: CSAGWWDRDYGQYF.